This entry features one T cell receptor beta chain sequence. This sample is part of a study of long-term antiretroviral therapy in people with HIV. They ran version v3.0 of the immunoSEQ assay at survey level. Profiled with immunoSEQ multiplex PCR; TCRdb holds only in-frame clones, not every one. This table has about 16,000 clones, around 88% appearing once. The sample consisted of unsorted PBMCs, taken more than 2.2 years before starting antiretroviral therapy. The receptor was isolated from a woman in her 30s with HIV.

As DNA, the CDR3 is TGTGCCAGCAGTGAATCCAACTACGAGCAGTACTTC. Translation gives CASSESNYEQYF. V and J are TRBV2 and TRBJ2-7; D is uncertain. The ends were cut back, 2 bases at V and 3 bases at J, with 5 bases in the middle. CDR1 is SNHLY, CDR2 FYNNEI, per germline. This CDR3 region has 12 residues.